The clone carrying this T cell receptor beta chain was picked up a small number of times. Its target is unknown. An expansion of CD8+CD57+ cells by flow cytometry had been shown in patients chosen for sequencing. Every patient was diagnosed with severe acquired aplastic anemia. These data belong to a study of CD8+CD57+ T cells in acquired aplastic anemia. Study details: Sorted CD4+ and CD8+ cells gave a mean 3.2 ug DNA, range roughly 0.18 to 30 ug.

The V gene end was trimmed by 5 bases and the J gene end by 5 bases; junction bases not matched to a gene: 8. Germline assignment: CDR1 DFQATT and CDR2 SNEGSKA (reference sequence). This CDR3 is built from 15 residues. TCR beta VDJ and CDR3 were profiled, and genomic DNA was the template. TCRdb passed the reads through MiXCR, listing each CDR3 protein once. The sample shows under 200,000 distinct CDR3 sequences, about 64% of them seen only once. General observations from the study: Some 29 shared CD8+ CDR3s appeared highly expressed within patients' immunodominant clones.

This sequence joins TRBV20-1 and TRBJ2-5, with 13 bases matching TRBD2. The material sequenced was sorted CD4+, CD8+, or CD8+CD57+ T cells (not recorded which) from PBMCs. The source of this sequence is a human donor with aplastic anemia. DNA for the CDR3: TGCAGTGCTCCTACTAGCGGGGGGGCAAGGGAGACCCAGTACTTC. Residues: CSAPTSGGARETQYF.